The 23 T cell receptor beta chains in this list originate from one sample, sequenced in a study of shared clonotypes between healthy human individuals. Sequencing was performed with immunoSEQ multiplex PCR; in TCRdb, only in-frame clones are kept and a portion is missing. The sample gives 1,500,000 or so clones, over 95% of which show up once; over 1% is in the top ten. The material sequenced was naive CD4+ T cells sorted from blood. Subset reported: CD45RA+ positively selected. The receptors stem from a man aged 25 to 40 in good health.

The chain combines TRBV15 with TRBJ2-7; D ambiguous. V lost 3 bases and J 0 bases, leaving 9 bases between the germline ends. CDR1 LNHNV and CDR2 YYDKDF come from the germline V gene (reference sequence). The CDR3 has 14 amino acids. The CDR3 DNA is TGTGCCACCAGCAGTTTGGGGTTCTCCTACGAGCAGTACTTC. Encoded protein: CATSSLGFSYEQYF. The whole variable domain, remainder taken from reference TRBV15 and TRBJ2-7, is DAMVIQNPRYQVTQFGKPVTLSCSQTLNHNVMYWYQQKSSQAPKLLFHYYDKDFNNEADTPDNFQSRRPNTSFCFLDIRSPGLGDTAMYLCATSSLGFSYEQYFGPGTRLTVT.

This clone was seen a single time. This sequence joins TRBV7-2 and TRBJ2-7; perhaps TRBD1 as D (5 bases). Trimming took off 1 base at V and 1 base at J, with 11 bases between the two ends. The CDR3 is 15 amino acids. CDR1 is SGHTA and CDR2 is FQGNSA in the germline V gene. CDR3 nucleotides: TGTGCCAGCAGCTTAGGATTGGGGCCTTCCTACGAGCAGTACTTC. Amino acids: CASSLGLGPSYEQYF.

Comment on this clone: Other DNA sequences from this sample encode an identical CDR3 as well. The chain recombines TRBV5-4 with TRBJ2-7, with D perhaps given as TRBD1 or TRBD2 (6 bases each). The germline V gene encodes CDR1 SGHNT and CDR2 YYREEE (reference sequence). This CDR3 is built from 15 residues. V shed 0 bases and J shed 0 bases, with 10 bases lying between them. The CDR3 protein is CASSLVGGSSYEQYF. The CDR3, as DNA: TGTGCCAGCAGCTTGGTAGGGGGGAGCTCCTACGAGCAGTACTTC.

A note on this clone: This sample also contains other DNA sequences that code for the same CDR3. The chain has TRBV28 and TRBJ1-3, with unresolved D. The CDR3 extends over 12 amino acids. The germline V gene encodes CDR1 MDHEN and CDR2 SYDVKM. The V end was cut by 2 bases, the J end by 4 bases, with 3 bases between. CDR3 nucleotides: TGTGCCAGCAGTTTAGTGGGAAACACCATATATTTT. The encoded protein is CASSLVGNTIYF.

The CDR3 bases are TGCGCCAGCAGCCAGGACAAACTAGCGGGAGATTACTACGAGCAGTACTTC. This codes for CASSQDKLAGDYYEQYF. The chain employs TRBV4-3 and TRBJ2-7; 11 bases line up with TRBD2. Per germline, CDR1 LGHNA and CDR2 YSLEER. CDR3 size: 17 residues. V lost 3 bases to trimming and J lost 3 bases; unmatched junction nucleotides: 10.

The chain recombines TRBV7-8 with TRBJ1-3, with D unresolved. The CDR3 contains 14 residues. Germline V gives CDR1 SGHVS, CDR2 FQNEAQ. V lost 1 base and J lost 0, with 4 bases in between. CDR3 bases: TGTGCCAGCAGCTTAGGTGCCTCTGGAAACACCATATATTTT. Protein sequence: CASSLGASGNTIYF.

The chain links TRBV15 to TRBJ2-2; D not certain. CDR3 length: 15 amino acids. Per germline, CDR1 LNHNV and CDR2 YYDKDF (reference sequence). V was shortened by 3 bases and J by 1 base, with 9 bases between the two germline ends. Written as DNA, the CDR3 is TGTGCCACCAGCAGGATCCAGCTGAACACCGGGGAGCTGTTTTTT. Its translation: CATSRIQLNTGELFF.

The genes are TRBV11-2 and TRBJ1-1; weak D call: TRBD1 (6 bases). The CDR3 spans 12 residues. Deletions cut 5 bases from V and 12 bases from J, with 16 bases between. Germline values: CDR1 SGHAT, CDR2 FQNNGV. As DNA, the CDR3 is TGTGCCAGCAGCGCAAGGGGGTTGAGACCTTTCTTT. As protein: CASSARGLRPFF.

This chain links TRBV4-3 with TRBJ2-7; D tentatively fits TRBD1 or TRBD2 (6 bases each). Germline lookup yields CDR1 LGHNA and CDR2 YSLEER. There are 13 residues in the CDR3. The V end lost 1 base, the J end lost 5 bases, and 9 bases lay between the germline ends. As DNA, the CDR3 is TGCGCCAGCAGCCAAGTACGGGGGCACGAGCAGTACTTC. Protein sequence: CASSQVRGHEQYF.

The gene calls are TRBV28 and TRBJ1-5, with TRBD1 matching over 11 bases. The trim removed 6 bases at V and 0 bases at J, leaving 13 bases unmatched. This CDR3 spans 19 amino acids. The germline V gene encodes CDR1 MDHEN and CDR2 SYDVKM. CDR3 protein: CASRSGTGGNSGSNQPQHF. CDR3 coding DNA: TGTGCCAGCAGGAGCGGGACAGGGGGAAACTCGGGTAGCAATCAGCCCCAGCATTTT.

This chain joins TRBV5-1 and TRBJ2-2, with TRBD2 matching over 13 bases. Unmatched junction bases numbered 13, after V lost 4 bases and J lost 4 bases. Per the germline V gene, CDR1 is SGHRS and CDR2 is YFSETQ. This CDR3 region has 19 residues. As DNA, the CDR3 is TGCGCCAGCAGCCCTTTAGGACTAGCGGGAGTTTCGGGCACCGGGGAGCTGTTTTTT. This gives the protein CASSPLGLAGVSGTGELFF.

The chain employs TRBV27 and TRBJ2-1; D is perhaps TRBD1 or TRBD2 (5 bases each). V was cut by 3 bases and J by 8 bases, with 17 bases left in between. Germline CDR1 is MNHEY and CDR2 is SMNVEV (reference sequence). The CDR3 loop spans 15 amino acids. The CDR3 loop is CASSFSGTDAYEQFF. Here the CDR3 DNA reads TGTGCCAGCAGTTTCTCCGGGACCGACGCCTATGAGCAGTTCTTC.

The CDR3 spells CASSLSGDRAFGEAFF. DNA for the CDR3: TGTGCCAGCAGCTTATCGGGGGACAGGGCCTTCGGGGAAGCTTTCTTT. The chain links TRBV5-5 to TRBJ1-1; 9 nucleotides align to TRBD1. V was clipped by 2 bases and J by 8 bases; unmatched bases: 13. The CDR3 runs to 16 residues. The germline V gene encodes CDR1 SGHKS and CDR2 YYEKEE (reference sequence). Full variable domain (outside the CDR3, taken from reference TRBV5-5 and TRBJ1-1): DAGVTQSPTHLIKTRGQQVTLRCSPISGHKSVSWYQQVLGQGPQFIFQYYEKEERGRGNFPDRFSARQFPNYSSELNVNALLLGDSALYLCASSLSGDRAFGEAFFGQGTRLTVV.

The chain is built from TRBV6-6 and TRBJ1-3; 8 bases line up with TRBD1. The ends lost 0 bases at V and 2 bases at J; junction bases unmatched: 0. The CDR3 runs 15 residues. The V gene's germline CDR1 is MNHNY and CDR2 SVGAGI (reference sequence). CDR3 in amino acids: CASSYSTGAGNTIYF. The CDR3 DNA reads TGTGCCAGCAGTTACTCGACAGGGGCTGGAAACACCATATATTTT.

The chain couples TRBV5-8 to TRBJ2-2; D ambiguous. Germline V gene data show CDR1 as SGHTS and CDR2 as YDEGEE. V lost 1 base and J lost 2, with 6 bases in between. The CDR3 loop spans 14 amino acids. CDR3 residues: CASSLWVNTGELFF. In DNA form, the CDR3 reads TGTGCCAGCAGCTTGTGGGTAAACACCGGGGAGCTGTTTTTT.

The gene calls are TRBV10-3 and TRBJ2-7; the D gene is possibly TRBD1 (5 bases). CDR3 length: 16 residues. V lost 4 bases to trimming and J lost 4 bases, with 20 bases between them. Germline-derived CDR1 and CDR2 are ENHRY and SYGVKD. CDR3 region: CAISVGPQGSEYEQYF. The CDR3 coding sequence is TGTGCCATCAGTGTAGGTCCGCAGGGTTCAGAGTACGAGCAGTACTTC.

This rearrangement joins TRBV28 to TRBJ2-7; 7 bases fit TRBD2. The ends lost 5 bases at V and 0 bases at J; junction bases unmatched: 13. The germline V gene has CDR1 MDHEN and CDR2 SYDVKM. This CDR3 has 17 amino acids. CDR3 protein: CASSPRILAKSSYEQYF. In nucleotides, the CDR3 is TGTGCCAGCAGTCCTAGGATACTAGCGAAGAGCTCCTACGAGCAGTACTTC.

This clone appeared once. This chain connects TRBV7-9 to TRBJ1-2; TRBD1 agrees at 12 bases. The trim removed 1 base at V and 2 bases at J, leaving 8 bases unmatched. This CDR3 region has 18 residues. Germline V CDR1 and CDR2: SEHNR, FQNEAQ (reference sequence). The CDR3 coding sequence is TGTGCCAGCAGCTTAGACCGGGACAGGGGGCGCGAGAACTATGGCTACACCTTC. It yields the protein CASSLDRDRGRENYGYTF.

This sequence joins TRBV6-5 and TRBJ2-7; 7 bases align to TRBD2. J gave up 6 bases and V 6 bases, and 5 bases lay outside the gene matches. This CDR3 has 12 amino acids. From germline, CDR1 is MNHEY and CDR2 SVGAGI. CDR3 protein: CASSPGGGEQYF. DNA for the CDR3: TGTGCCAGCAGCCCTGGGGGGGGCGAGCAGTACTTC.

The count of this clone is one. This chain joins TRBV19 and TRBJ2-7, with 8 bases matching TRBD2. Germline values: CDR1 LNHDA, CDR2 SQIVND (reference sequence). V lost 10 bases and J lost 4; bases outside the gene matches: 9. There are 13 residues in the CDR3. As DNA, the CDR3 is TGTGCCACCAGAGCGGGAGTGCGGTACGAGCAGTACTTC. It codes for CATRAGVRYEQYF.

This chain connects TRBV2 to TRBJ2-7; either TRBD1 or TRBD2 may fit D (5 bases each). The CDR3 length is 14 residues. V lost 7 bases to trimming and J lost 0 bases, with 13 bases between them. Germline V gene data show CDR1 as SNHLY and CDR2 as FYNNEI. The CDR3 loop reads CASKSPGTSYEQYF. The CDR3 DNA is TGTGCCAGCAAATCCCCAGGGACCTCCTACGAGCAGTACTTC.

In DNA form, the CDR3 reads TGTGCCAGCAACAGACAGTCGAACACTGAAGCTTTCTTT. Translation gives CASNRQSNTEAFF. V is TRBV6-6 and J is TRBJ1-1; tentative D call: TRBD1 (5 bases). Germline V gene lookup returns CDR1 MNHNY and CDR2 SVGAGI (reference sequence). Deletions cut 7 bases from V and 1 base from J, with 10 bases between. This CDR3 spans 13 amino acids.

V gene TRBV4-1 combines with J gene TRBJ2-1, with 14 bases matching TRBD2. This CDR3 has 18 residues. The J segment lost 5 bases and the V segment lost 3 bases, leaving 9 bases of the junction unmatched. CDR1 and CDR2 from the germline V gene are MGHRA and YSYEKL. CDR3 nucleotide sequence: TGCGCCAGCAGCCAGGGACTAGCGGGAGCCAATGGGGACAATGAGCAGTTCTTC. Translation: CASSQGLAGANGDNEQFF.